This T cell receptor (beta chain) was identified in a study of identical twins. MiXCR, applied by TCRdb to the 5' RACE reads, yields one record per CDR3 protein. Of about 720,000 distinct CDR3 sequences detected, over 15% appear once; the ten largest clones hold less than 15%. CDR1 is SEHNR, CDR2 FQNEAQ, per germline (reference sequence). The V end was cut by 0 bases, the J end by 11 bases, with 16 bases between. The CDR3 has 14 residues. Note on this clonotype: Its antigen remains unknown.

Study results and limitations: Recombination models fit unrelated individuals' TCR alpha sharing but underestimated twins'. Where out-of-frame alpha sequences were twin-shared, they showed excess low generation probability.

A further study also used this sample, focusing on T cells expressing NK-cell markers. As reported in that work: The sequencing cohort of eight donors included seven HCMV-seropositive individuals and one seronegative individual.

The receptor's source is a woman between 18 and 30 years old in good health. The sample consisted of PBMCs. This chain connects TRBV7-9 to TRBJ1-1; D is uncertain. The CDR3: CASSLARGEEAAFF. CDR3 coding DNA: TGTGCCAGCAGCTTAGCGCGGGGAGAGGAGGCGGCTTTCTTT. Full variable domain (remainder filled in from reference TRBV7-9 and TRBJ1-1): DTGVSQNPRHKITKRGQNVTFRCDPISEHNRLYWYRQTLGQGPEFLTYFQNEAQLEKSRLLSDRFSAERPKGSFSTLEIQRTEQGDSAMYLCASSLARGEEAAFFGQGTRLTVV.